The entry below describes one T cell receptor beta chain. In its sample, this clonotype was seen many times. Its antigen has not been determined. Base qualities were left out, and no much larger clone turns up one base away. The data were obtained in a study of T cells after yellow fever vaccination (dated by TCRdb to between 2018 and 2021). Concerning the study at large: The SMART-Seq v4 Ultra Low Input RNA kit was used to prepare libraries from fractions with low cell numbers. Bulk TCR alpha and beta repertoires were sequenced longitudinally to track T-cell clones before and after primary and booster YFV17D yellow fever vaccination. Two healthy male donors, one aged 18 to 30 and one aged 30 to 40 years, made up the cohort. Blood was collected at multiple timepoints before and after primary and secondary immunization, and bulk PBMC replicates and cell subsets were isolated.

The germline ends are 15 bases apart after V is trimmed by 6 bases and J by 5 bases. The CDR3 runs 14 residues from the cysteine to the phenylalanine. Only the CDR3 region is kept as DNA, spanning 42 bases read in frame from base 1. According to the germline V gene, CDR1 reads MNHNS and CDR2 reads SASEGT. The sample's treatment or condition label, decoded: live attenuated yellow fever vaccine strain. At each blood-draw timepoint, two biological replicates of bulk PBMCs were obtained. A standard Ficoll-Paque protocol was used to isolate PBMCs from peripheral blood. TriZol was used to extract RNA from bulk PBMCs, CD4 and CD8 fractions, and dextramer-positive and dextramer-negative fractions. TCR cDNA was synthesized by 5'RACE template switching, which introduced a universal primer site and unique molecular identifiers. cDNA synthesis was primed from both the TCR alpha and TCR beta constant segments. Library amplification involved two PCR steps, and the second step added sample barcodes and sequencing adapters. Libraries were sequenced on Illumina HiSeq 2500 (2x100 bp) or NovaSeq (2x150 bp). From the authors' description of their analysis: Demultiplexing of reads and collapsing into UMI consensus sequences were performed with MIGEC, and V(D)J alignment was carried out with MiXCR. Vaccine-responding clonotypes were identified with edgeR using replicate PBMC samples, with FDR below 0.01 and a log2 fold change above 5 up to day 15 being required. Each bulk clonotype was labeled CD4 or CD8 based on which sequenced repertoire, CD4 or CD8, contained the clonotype at higher abundance. Using fastp at Q25 and MiXCR, TCRdb reprocessed the public reads and kept productive beta chains. Identical CDR3 proteins give one entry, which carries the most common genes and DNA. The V and J calls come from TCRdb's annotation, not from the publication. Present in this sample are 500,000 to 650,000 distinct CDR3 sequences, less than 15% of which were seen just once. The leading ten clones occupy roughly 13% of the sample.

Beyond this particular receptor, the publication reports: After the booster, most of the clones that had expanded following primary vaccination were detected again (around 97% of CD4 and around 90% of CD8), which suggests that memory was broadly maintained. Computational filtering was required because FACS-sorted repertoires could contain abundant contaminating clonotypes from the bulk population. The secondary T-cell response was found to be weaker but faster than the primary response, with a peak reached on day 5 rather than on day 15. A small share of clonotypes was detected in both CD4 and CD8 compartments, with the overlap likely arising from convergent recombination. The study included only a couple of donors, which limits how far the findings can be generalized.

Sequenced here: PBMCs, sampled on the day of the yellow fever booster vaccination. The sequence was collected from a man aged 25-45 years who received the YFV17D yellow fever vaccine. The rearranged chain carries TRBV6-1 and TRBJ2-3; tentative D gene TRBD2, with 7 bases matching. The CDR3 amino acid sequence is: CASSGGRGGDTQYF. The bases read TGTGCCAGCAGCGGGGGGCGAGGTGGAGATACGCAGTATTTT.